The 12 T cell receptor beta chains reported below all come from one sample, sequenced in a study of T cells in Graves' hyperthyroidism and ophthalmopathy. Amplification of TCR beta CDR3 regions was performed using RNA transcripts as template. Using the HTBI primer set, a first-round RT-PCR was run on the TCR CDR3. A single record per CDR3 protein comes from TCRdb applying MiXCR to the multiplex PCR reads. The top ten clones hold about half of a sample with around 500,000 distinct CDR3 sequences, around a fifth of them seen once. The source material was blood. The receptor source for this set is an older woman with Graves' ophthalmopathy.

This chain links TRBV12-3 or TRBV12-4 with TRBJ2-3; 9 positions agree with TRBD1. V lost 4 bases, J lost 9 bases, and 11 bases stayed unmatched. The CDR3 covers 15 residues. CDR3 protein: CASSWDRVGFGTQYF. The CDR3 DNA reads TGTGCCAGCAGTTGGGACAGGGTTGGTTTTGGGACGCAGTATTTT.

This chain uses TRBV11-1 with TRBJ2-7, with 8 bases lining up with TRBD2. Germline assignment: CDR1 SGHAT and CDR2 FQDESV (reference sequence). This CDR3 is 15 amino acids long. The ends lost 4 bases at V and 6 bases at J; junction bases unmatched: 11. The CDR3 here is CASSWDSGTRREQYF. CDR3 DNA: TGTGCCAGCAGCTGGGATAGCGGGACCCGCCGCGAGCAGTACTTC.

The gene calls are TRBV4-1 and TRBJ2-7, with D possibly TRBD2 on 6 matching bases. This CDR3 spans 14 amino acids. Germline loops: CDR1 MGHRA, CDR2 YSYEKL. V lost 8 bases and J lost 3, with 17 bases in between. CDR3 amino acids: CASSHGGKIYEQYF. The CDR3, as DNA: TGCGCCAGCTCACATGGGGGGAAAATCTACGAGCAGTACTTC.

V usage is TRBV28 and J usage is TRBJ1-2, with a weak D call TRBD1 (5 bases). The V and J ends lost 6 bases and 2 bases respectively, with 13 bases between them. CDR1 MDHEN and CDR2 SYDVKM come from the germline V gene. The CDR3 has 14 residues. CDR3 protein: CASSFLTVNYGYTF. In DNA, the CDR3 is TGTGCCAGCAGCTTTCTGACAGTAAACTATGGCTACACCTTC.

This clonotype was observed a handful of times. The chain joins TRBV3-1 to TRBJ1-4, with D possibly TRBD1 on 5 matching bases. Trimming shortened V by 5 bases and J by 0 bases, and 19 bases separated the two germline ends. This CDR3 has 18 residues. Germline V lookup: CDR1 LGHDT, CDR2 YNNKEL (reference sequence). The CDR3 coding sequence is TGTGCCAGCAGCTCAAATTCCCCGGGGACTGCAACTAATGAAAAACTGTTTTTT. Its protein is CASSSNSPGTATNEKLFF.

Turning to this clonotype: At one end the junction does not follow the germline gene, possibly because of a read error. CDR3 sequence (DNA): TGTGCCAGCAGCTTAGGGGGACGGCAGATGGAGACCCAGCACTTC. Translating it yields CASSLGGRQMETQHF. The rearrangement joins TRBV7-6 to TRBJ2-5; D assignment may be TRBD1 or TRBD2 (5 bases each). Germline CDR1 is SGHVS and CDR2 is FNYEAQ. The CDR3 contains 15 residues.

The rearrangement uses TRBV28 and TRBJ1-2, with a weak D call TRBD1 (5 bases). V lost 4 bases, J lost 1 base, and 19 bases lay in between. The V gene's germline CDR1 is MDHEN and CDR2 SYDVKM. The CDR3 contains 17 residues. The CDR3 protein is CASSSPLGRLINYGYTF. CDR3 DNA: TGTGCCAGCAGTTCCCCTCTGGGACGCCTTATTAACTATGGCTACACCTTC.

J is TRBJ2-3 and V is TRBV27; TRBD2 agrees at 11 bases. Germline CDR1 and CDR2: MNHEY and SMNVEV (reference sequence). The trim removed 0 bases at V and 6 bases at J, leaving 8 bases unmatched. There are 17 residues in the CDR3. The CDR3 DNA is TGTGCCAGCAGTTTATCGATAGCGGGAGGGCCAAGGGATACGCAGTATTTT. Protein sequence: CASSLSIAGGPRDTQYF.

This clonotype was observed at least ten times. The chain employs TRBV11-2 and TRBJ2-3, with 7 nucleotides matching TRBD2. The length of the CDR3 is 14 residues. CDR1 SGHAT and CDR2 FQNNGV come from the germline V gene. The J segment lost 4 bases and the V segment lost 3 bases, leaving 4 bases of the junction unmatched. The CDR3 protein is CASSFGGRADTQYF. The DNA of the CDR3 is TGTGCCAGCAGCTTCGGGGGGAGGGCAGATACGCAGTATTTT.

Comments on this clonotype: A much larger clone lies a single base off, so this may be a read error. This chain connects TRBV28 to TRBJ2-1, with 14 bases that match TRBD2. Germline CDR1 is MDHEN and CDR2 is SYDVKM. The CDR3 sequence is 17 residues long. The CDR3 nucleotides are TGTGCCATTAAGGGACTAGCGGGAGTGCCCCCCTACAATGAGAAGTTCTTC. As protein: CAIKGLAGVPPYNEKFF.

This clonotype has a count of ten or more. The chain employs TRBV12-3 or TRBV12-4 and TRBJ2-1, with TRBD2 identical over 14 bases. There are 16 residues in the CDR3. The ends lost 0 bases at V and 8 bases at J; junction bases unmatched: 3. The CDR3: CASSLAPGLAGDEQFF. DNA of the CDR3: TGTGCCAGCAGTTTAGCCCCGGGACTAGCGGGAGATGAGCAGTTCTTC.

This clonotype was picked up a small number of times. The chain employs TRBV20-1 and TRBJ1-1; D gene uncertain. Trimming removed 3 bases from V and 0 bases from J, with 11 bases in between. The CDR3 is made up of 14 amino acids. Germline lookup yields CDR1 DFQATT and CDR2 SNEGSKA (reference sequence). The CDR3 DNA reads TGCAGTGCTAGGGCAAGGAAGATGAACACTGAAGCTTTCTTT. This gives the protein CSARARKMNTEAFF.